Below, 25 T cell receptor beta chains from the same sample are listed, as sequenced in a study of blood T cell repertoires in COVID-19. Profiled with immunoSEQ multiplex PCR; TCRdb holds only in-frame clones, not every one. This table holds approximately 200,000 clones, less than 85% found once. The material sequenced was PBMCs or T cells enriched from blood (not recorded which). The receptors originated from a man in his fifties or sixties who had recovered from COVID-19.

This clone was observed a few times. The V and J genes are TRBV7-9 and TRBJ1-3; 7 nucleotides agree with TRBD1. The germline gives CDR1 SEHNR, CDR2 FQNEAQ (reference sequence). V trimming: 5 bases; J trimming: 1 base; junction bases outside the gene matches: 5. CDR3 length: 15 amino acids. The chain's CDR3 is CASSPEQGSGNTIYF. DNA of the CDR3: TGTGCCAGCAGCCCGGAACAGGGGTCTGGAAACACCATATATTTT.

The chain has TRBV11-3 and TRBJ2-2, with 7 bases that match TRBD2. The CDR3 runs 15 residues. After removal of 1 base from V and 6 bases from J, the junction contained 5 bases not matched to a gene. CDR1 and CDR2 from the germline V gene are SGHNT and YENEEA. CDR3 loop: CASSLVSGGSGELFF. The CDR3 DNA reads TGTGCCAGCAGCTTAGTTTCCGGGGGGTCCGGGGAGCTGTTTTTT.

The chain carries TRBV19 and TRBJ2-1, with 8 positions matching TRBD1. The CDR3 loop spans 15 amino acids. V was clipped by 8 bases and J by 0 bases; unmatched bases: 6. CDR1 is LNHDA, CDR2 SQIVND, per germline (reference sequence). CDR3 nucleotides: TGTGCCAGTCAGGGGGCGCGGGGCTCCTACAATGAGCAGTTCTTC. Amino acids: CASQGARGSYNEQFF. Variable domain in full (rest from reference TRBV19 and TRBJ2-1): DGGITQSPKYLFRKEGQNVTLSCEQNLNHDAMYWYRQDPGQGLRLIYYSQIVNDFQKGDIAEGYSVSREKKESFPLTVTSAQKNPTAFYLCASQGARGSYNEQFFGPGTRLTVL.

The chain has TRBV27 and TRBJ1-2, with D possibly TRBD1 on 5 matching bases. The ends were cut back, 7 bases at V and 8 bases at J, with 20 bases in the middle. CDR1 is MNHEY, CDR2 SMNVEV, per germline (reference sequence). The CDR3 contains 14 residues. The CDR3 DNA reads as TGTGCCAGCAAGCGCGGGACGGATCTTTGGGGCTACACCTTC. Protein sequence: CASKRGTDLWGYTF.

This chain uses TRBV7-2 with TRBJ1-5; TRBD1 aligns across 11 bases. This CDR3 comprises 15 residues. V shed 5 bases and J 4 bases; nucleotides not matched to a gene: 4. Germline assignment: CDR1 SGHTA and CDR2 FQGNSA. CDR3 in amino acids: CASSARDRGNQPQHF. The DNA for the CDR3 is TGTGCCAGCAGCGCCCGGGACAGGGGGAATCAGCCCCAGCATTTT.

This clone appeared a few times. V is TRBV2 and J is TRBJ2-7; no clear D. CDR1 is SNHLY, CDR2 FYNNEI, per germline. CDR3 length equals 13 residues. Between the trimmed V and J ends, which lost 2 bases and 1 base, there was a span of 6 bases. The CDR3 is CASSEFESYEQYF. For the CDR3, the DNA is TGTGCCAGCAGTGAATTTGAGTCCTACGAGCAGTACTTC.

The V gene is TRBV27, the J gene TRBJ1-2; TRBD1 aligns across 9 bases. Germline-derived CDR1 and CDR2 are MNHEY and SMNVEV (reference sequence). The CDR3 consists of 13 residues. The ends lost 6 bases at V and 7 bases at J; junction bases unmatched: 6. CDR3 bases: TGTGCCAGCAGGCGGACAGGGGAAGGTGGCTACACCTTC. This translates into CASRRTGEGGYTF.

The rearrangement joins TRBV27 to TRBJ1-2; D uncertain. The V and J ends lost 2 bases and 2 bases respectively, with 12 bases between them. Germline lookup yields CDR1 MNHEY and CDR2 SMNVEV (reference sequence). This CDR3 comprises 15 residues. The CDR3 coding sequence is TGTGCCAGCAGTTTAACAAGCGCCTTAAACTATGGCTACACCTTC. Translation gives CASSLTSALNYGYTF.

V is TRBV7-9 and J is TRBJ2-1; 7 positions agree with TRBD2. V shed 5 bases and J 2 bases; nucleotides not matched to a gene: 6. CDR1 SEHNR and CDR2 FQNEAQ come from the germline V gene (reference sequence). This CDR3 has 15 residues. The CDR3 sequence: CASSEEGRAYNEQFF. The CDR3 bases are TGTGCCAGCAGCGAGGAAGGGAGGGCCTACAATGAGCAGTTCTTC.

The chain has TRBV3-1 (or the pseudogene TRBV3-2) and TRBJ1-3; D is ambiguous. Per germline, CDR1 LGHDT and CDR2 YNNKEL (reference sequence). Trimming left V 4 bases short and J 0 bases short, with 13 bases between. This CDR3 is 16 amino acids long. The CDR3, as DNA: TGTGCCAGCAGCCCCCGGAGCAGCTACTCTGGAAACACCATATATTTT. Translating it yields CASSPRSSYSGNTIYF.

The V call is TRBV6-5, the J call TRBJ1-1; tentative D call: TRBD1 (5 bases). CDR3 length: 13 amino acids. The V end lost 4 bases, the J end lost 2 bases, and 8 bases lay between the germline ends. CDR1 and CDR2 (germline): MNHEY, SVGAGI. The CDR3 region has the DNA TGTGCCAGCAGTTTCTGGACAAACACTGAAGCTTTCTTT. This translates into CASSFWTNTEAFF.

The rearrangement joins TRBV5-1 to TRBJ1-4; D remains unclear. Germline V gene sequence: CDR1 SGHRS, CDR2 YFSETQ. The CDR3 is made up of 17 amino acids. V lost 3 bases to trimming and J lost 0 bases, with 15 bases between them. DNA for the CDR3: TGCGCCAGCAGCTCCGGGCCCGGAGGAGCAACTAATGAAAAACTGTTTTTT. Translation gives CASSSGPGGATNEKLFF.

The rearrangement joins TRBV13 to TRBJ2-7; D is possibly TRBD1 (6 bases). This CDR3 has 17 residues. Between the trimmed V and J ends, which lost 2 bases and 6 bases, there was a span of 23 bases. Germline CDR1 and CDR2: PRHDT and FYEKMQ (reference sequence). For the CDR3, the DNA is TGTGCCAGCAGCTTAAACAGGGACCCTATTTTTGTAGGCGAGCAGTACTTC. Its translation: CASSLNRDPIFVGEQYF. The whole variable domain, filled in from reference TRBV13 and TRBJ2-7, reads AAGVIQSPRHLIKEKRETATLKCYPIPRHDTVYWYQQGPGQDPQFLISFYEKMQSDKGSIPDRFSAQQFSDYHSELNMSSLELGDSALYFCASSLNRDPIFVGEQYFGPGTRLTVT.

This sequence joins TRBV7-2 and TRBJ2-1; perhaps TRBD1 as D (5 bases). CDR3 length: 16 amino acids. Trimming shortened V by 5 bases and J by 5 bases, and 19 bases separated the two germline ends. Looked up from germline, CDR1 is SGHTA and CDR2 is FQGNSA. Here the CDR3 reads CASSPRVGVGNNEQFF. The CDR3, as DNA: TGTGCCAGCAGCCCTAGGGTAGGGGTTGGCAACAATGAGCAGTTCTTC.

V usage is TRBV5-1 and J usage is TRBJ1-4, with D possibly matching TRBD1 (6 bases). Between the trimmed V and J ends, which lost 3 bases and 7 bases, there was a span of 13 bases. The length of the CDR3 is 14 residues. CDR1 and CDR2 from the germline V gene are SGHRS and YFSETQ. CDR3 sequence (DNA): TGCGCCAGCAGCTCCCAGGGGATAGGTGAAAAACTGTTTTTT. Amino acids: CASSSQGIGEKLFF.

This rearrangement joins TRBV11-2 to TRBJ1-1; 7 bases align to TRBD1. Germline V gene data show CDR1 as SGHAT and CDR2 as FQNNGV. V trimming: 2 bases; J trimming: 1 base; junction bases outside the gene matches: 4. This CDR3 spans 15 amino acids. This CDR3 reads CASSLRGQENTEAFF. The CDR3 coding sequence is TGTGCCAGCAGCTTACGCGGACAGGAGAACACTGAAGCTTTCTTT.

In its sample, this clone was seen once. The chain links TRBV12-3 or TRBV12-4 to TRBJ1-1; D may be TRBD1 (5 bases). This CDR3 region has 13 residues. Trimming took 6 bases from V and 6 from J, leaving 14 bases between them. DNA of the CDR3: TGTGCCAGCAGCCGATGGGGGGGGGCTGAAGCTTTCTTT. It encodes CASSRWGGAEAFF.

The J gene is TRBJ2-1, the V gene TRBV27; the D gene is possibly TRBD1 (6 bases). The V end was cut by 2 bases, the J end by 6 bases, with 23 bases between. The CDR3 covers 18 residues. CDR1 is MNHEY, CDR2 SMNVEV, per germline (reference sequence). CDR3 loop: CASSLDMSGGHGTNEQFF. In DNA form, the CDR3 reads TGTGCCAGCAGTTTAGATATGAGTGGGGGCCACGGAACCAATGAGCAGTTCTTC.

Note on this clone: This sample also contains other DNA sequences that code for the same CDR3. The chain uses TRBV11-2 and TRBJ1-5; D remains ambiguous. Germline lookup yields CDR1 SGHAT and CDR2 FQNNGV. This CDR3 contains 14 residues. V lost 0 bases and J 2 bases, leaving 5 bases between the germline ends. CDR3 protein: CASSLDGGNQPQHF. The CDR3 DNA reads TGTGCCAGCAGCTTAGACGGGGGCAATCAGCCCCAGCATTTT.

The chain's CDR3 is CASSVGIREPTNTEAFF. Written as DNA, the CDR3 is TGTGCCAGCAGCGTAGGGATCAGGGAACCCACGAACACTGAAGCTTTCTTT. The rearrangement joins TRBV9 to TRBJ1-1, with a weak D call TRBD1 (5 bases). The CDR3 runs to 17 residues. Trimming took 0 bases from V and 1 from J, leaving 16 bases between them. In germline, CDR1 is SGDLS, CDR2 YYNGEE.

The chain carries TRBV19 and TRBJ1-2; TRBD1 matches 7 bases. This CDR3 is 16 amino acids long. Per the germline V gene, CDR1 is LNHDA and CDR2 is SQIVND (reference sequence). J was trimmed by 1 base and V by 7 bases; bases with no gene match: 12. DNA of the CDR3: TGTGCCAGTACAAGTCACCGGGACAGCGATAACTATGGCTACACCTTC. Residues: CASTSHRDSDNYGYTF.

V is TRBV13 and J is TRBJ2-3; 9 bases are shared with TRBD1. J was trimmed by 6 bases and V by 8 bases; bases with no gene match: 12. The CDR3 is made up of 15 amino acids. Germline V CDR1 and CDR2: PRHDT, FYEKMQ (reference sequence). The CDR3 loop reads CASSYPGQGDDTQYF. CDR3 in DNA: TGTGCCAGCTCGTATCCGGGACAGGGCGACGATACGCAGTATTTT.

The chain carries TRBV7-6 and TRBJ1-3, with a tentative D call TRBD1 (5 bases). This CDR3 spans 14 amino acids. V was clipped by 10 bases and J by 0 bases, with 13 bases between them. Looked up from germline, CDR1 is SGHVS and CDR2 is FNYEAQ. This chain's CDR3 is CATSDKLSGNTIYF. The CDR3 nucleotides are TGTGCCACCTCGGACAAACTCTCTGGAAACACCATATATTTT.

This rearrangement joins TRBV5-1 to TRBJ1-4; TRBD1 aligns across 8 bases. CDR1 and CDR2 (germline): SGHRS, YFSETQ. CDR3 length equals 15 residues. V shed 6 bases, J shed 8 bases, and the junction held 12 bases outside the gene matches. The CDR3 coding sequence is TGCGCCAGCACCGGACAGGGTGGCGGCGGGGAAAAACTGTTTTTT. Its translation is CASTGQGGGGEKLFF.

This chain connects TRBV30 to TRBJ2-3, with D unclear. From germline, CDR1 is GTSNPN and CDR2 SVGIG (reference sequence). Trimming took off 3 bases at V and 4 bases at J, with 17 bases between the two ends. The CDR3 runs 15 residues. CDR3 sequence (DNA): TGTGCCTGGAGCCCAGTCGATGGGCGAGCAGATACGCAGTATTTT. Translation gives CAWSPVDGRADTQYF.